This T cell receptor beta chain was recovered during a study of T cell changes during pregnancy in multiple sclerosis. V was clipped by 5 bases and J by 0 bases; unmatched bases: 12. Germline V gene lookup returns CDR1 SGHAT and CDR2 FQNNGV. This CDR3 spans 17 amino acids. TCRdb's table, derived via immunoSEQ multiplex PCR, lists solely in-frame clones and lacks some. Of some 46,000 clones detected, 92% appear once; the ten largest clones hold less than 0.45%. The rearrangement joins TRBV11-2 to TRBJ2-7; 8 bases map to TRBD2. Sequencing was performed on CD4+ T cells from peripheral blood mononuclear cells, taken after pregnancy. This receptor was obtained from a female donor with multiple sclerosis, enrolled in a pregnancy study. CDR3 bases: TGTGCCAGCAGCCATGTGCGCCAGAGCGGGAGCTCCTACGAGCAGTACTTC. Protein product: CASSHVRQSGSSYEQYF.